This T cell receptor beta chain is drawn from a study of shared clonotypes between healthy human individuals. The length of the CDR3 is 16 residues. Germline V gives CDR1 SGHRS, CDR2 YFSETQ. Trimming at V came to 2 bases and at J to 4 bases, leaving 4 bases not matched to a gene. Data came from immunoSEQ multiplex PCR; TCRdb stores just in-frame clones and leaves some out. This sample has millions of clones; approximately 95% occur once, and the top ten carry about 0.39%. What was sequenced was naive CD4+ T cells from PBMCs. Subset described: CD45RA+ positively selected. This TCR derives from a man between 18 and 29 years old in good health. Some clones in this sample may be carry-over from other donors' samples. The rearrangement uses TRBV5-1 and TRBJ2-3; 13 bases align to TRBD2. The CDR3 nucleotides are TGCGCCAGCAGCTTCAAACTAGCGGGAGGGGCAGATACGCAGTATTTT. Translated, it gives CASSFKLAGGADTQYF.